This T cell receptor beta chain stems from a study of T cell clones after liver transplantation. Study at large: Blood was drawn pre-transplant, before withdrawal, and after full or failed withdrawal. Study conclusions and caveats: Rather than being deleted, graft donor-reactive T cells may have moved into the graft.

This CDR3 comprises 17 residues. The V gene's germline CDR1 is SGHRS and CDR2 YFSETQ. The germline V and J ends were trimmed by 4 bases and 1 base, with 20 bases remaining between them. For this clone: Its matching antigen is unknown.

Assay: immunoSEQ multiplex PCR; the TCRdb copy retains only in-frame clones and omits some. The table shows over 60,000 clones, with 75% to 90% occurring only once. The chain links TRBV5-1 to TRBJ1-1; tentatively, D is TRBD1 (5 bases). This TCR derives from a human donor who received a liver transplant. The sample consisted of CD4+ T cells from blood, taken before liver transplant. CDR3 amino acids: CASSPGTDPYRNTEAFF. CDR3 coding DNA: TGCGCCAGCAGCCCCGGGACGGACCCATACCGGAACACTGAAGCTTTCTTT.